This T cell receptor (beta chain) is from a study of tumor and adjacent non-tumor tissue in lung cancer. For the study at large: There were 12 adenocarcinoma, a couple of squamous cell carcinoma and 1 small cell lung cancer cases. Samples averaged about 4.2 million productive TCRbeta reads each.

With respect to this clonotype: The antigen is undetermined.

Three rounds of nested PCR, following a modified ARM-PCR protocol, produced the TCRbeta library. MiXCR, applied by TCRdb to the multiplex PCR reads, yields one record per CDR3 protein. The profile covers 220,000 or so distinct CDR3 sequences, with about 76% appearing a single time and around 25% taken by the ten largest. The V gene lost 1 base and the J gene lost 7 bases, with 17 bases spanning the gap. CDR1 SGHAT and CDR2 FQNNGV come from the germline V gene. CDR3 length equals 16 residues. No cell sorting was done before RNA was extracted from the tissue. Study-level points and caveats: Tumor tissue had significantly higher TCR diversity than normal lung. Normal lung showed higher cumulative top 100 clone frequency than tumor.

The chain combines TRBV11-2 with TRBJ2-1, with D perhaps assigned TRBD1 or TRBD2 (5 bases each). The specimen sequenced was lung tumor tissue. The TCR sequence derives from a man in his fifties or sixties with non-small cell lung cancer. CDR3 nucleotide sequence: TGTGCCAGCAGCTTAGGTCGACTACTCGGGACGAATGAGCAGTTCTTC. Translating it yields CASSLGRLLGTNEQFF.